A selection of T cell receptor beta chains follows, all from one sample in a study of blood T cell repertoires in COVID-19. The method was immunoSEQ multiplex PCR; TCRdb's version includes in-frame clones alone and lacks a portion of them. The sample contains about 220,000 clones, approximately 82% of which appear only once. Specimen: peripheral blood. The receptor set was obtained from a woman older than 75 with acute or convalescent COVID-19. Each CDR3 is given with its conserved first and last residue.

V gene	J gene	CDR3 protein
TRBV11-3	TRBJ2-1	CASSFGITAGGYNEQFF
TRBV19	TRBJ1-2	CASSITPGGGYTF
TRBV7-2	TRBJ1-2	CASSLGAGGGGGYTF
TRBV6-5	TRBJ1-2	CASIPRDRTYGYTF
TRBV19	TRBJ1-3	CASSMGATGNTIYF
TRBV29-1	TRBJ2-7	CSVGLGLGDEQYF
TRBV11-3	TRBJ1-1	CASSLGGVDTEAFF
TRBV6-6	TRBJ2-5	CASSPTGEETQYF
TRBV13	TRBJ1-4	CASSFGTGNEKLFF
TRBV28	TRBJ2-7	CASSQVPARGHEQYF
TRBV6-2/TRBV6-3	TRBJ1-2	CASSKRLHYGYTF
TRBV6-5	TRBJ1-1	CASSYSMQGRTEAFF
TRBV7-8	TRBJ1-1	CASSPPRALGTEAFF
TRBV3-1/TRBV3-2	TRBJ1-2	CASSQERGENGYTF
TRBV5-4	TRBJ2-2	CASSLVSVGNTGELFF
TRBV5-1	TRBJ2-2	CASSLELQTGELFF
TRBV15	TRBJ1-4	CATSRDFRGNEKLFF
TRBV7-8	TRBJ1-5	CASSLISQPQHF
TRBV10-2	TRBJ2-3	CASSDRGGSSTDTQYF
TRBV6-5	TRBJ2-2	CASRVLAGWTGELFF
TRBV6-2/TRBV6-3	TRBJ2-1	CASSSQVYYNEQFF
TRBV3-1/TRBV3-2	TRBJ2-1	CASSQDIGGWNEQFF
TRBV29-1	TRBJ1-1	CSVGLGGMAFF
TRBV7-8	TRBJ2-1	CASSLREVRGGSYNEQFF
TRBV27	TRBJ2-6	CASSLGQGGTWANVLTF
TRBV7-3	TRBJ1-1	CASSPSGQAFTEAFF
TRBV9	TRBJ2-3	CASSVAGGTSTDTQYF
TRBV15	TRBJ1-2	CATSIGTGVGYTF
TRBV5-1	TRBJ2-3	CASTKEAPSDLPDTQYF
TRBV9	TRBJ1-1	CASSPGVANTEAFF
TRBV5-5	TRBJ1-1	CASSFQAARGHNTEAFF
TRBV29-1	TRBJ1-4	CSVGGEANEKLFF
TRBV6-4	TRBJ2-7	CASTQALGRGRYEQYF
TRBV30	TRBJ2-1	CAWTTSGGANEQFF
TRBV5-4	TRBJ1-1	CASSLVSTSNTEAFF
TRBV11-1	TRBJ1-1	CASSPDRFTEAFF
TRBV9	TRBJ1-2	CASSVDSRTNGYTF
TRBV13	TRBJ2-5	CASSPLGEETQYF
TRBV6-5	TRBJ1-3	CASRYGRDRGNTIYF
TRBV19	TRBJ1-5	CASTGIRMGQSNQPQHF
TRBV10-3	TRBJ2-6	CAIGTGGQGANVLTF
TRBV4-2	TRBJ2-7	CASSQDKREQYF
TRBV7-9	TRBJ1-1	CASSLGGQGNTEAFF
TRBV5-1	TRBJ1-4	CASSLLGQAIGGEKLFF
TRBV10-3	TRBJ1-5	CAISDGQGVSNQPQHF
TRBV12-3/TRBV12-4	TRBJ1-1	CASLKQMNTEAFF
TRBV4-1	TRBJ1-2	CASSSPQGTANYGYTF
TRBV7-9	TRBJ1-1	CASSPSRFTGFRTEAFF
TRBV3-1/TRBV3-2	TRBJ1-5	CASSAQGGNQPQHF
TRBV19	TRBJ1-2	CASSQTDLYGYTF
TRBV7-2	TRBJ1-5	CASSLAPGEGQPQHF